The present T cell receptor (beta chain) was sequenced within a study of cytomegalovirus exposure and HLA in healthy donors. Primers for the PCR totalled 60 Vbeta and 13 Jbeta. Profiling relied on immunoSEQ multiplex PCR, and the TCRdb table lists in-frame clones only, not all of them. The sample has approximately 100,000 clones; 70% are singletons. This CDR3 comprises 13 residues. Trimming cost V 1 base and J 2 bases, with 6 bases left between them. Germline V CDR1 and CDR2: SGHRS, YFSETQ. The material sequenced was PBMCs. This receptor was taken from a man in his forties in good health and CMV-seropositive. The chain is built from TRBV5-1 and TRBJ1-1, with D unclear. CDR3 sequence reads: CASSLTSNTEAFF. The CDR3 DNA reads as TGCGCCAGCAGCTTGACATCTAACACTGAAGCTTTCTTT.